This T cell receptor (beta chain) was sequenced in a study of T cells after yellow fever vaccination. Points on this clonotype: Its antigen is as yet unknown.

CDR3 size: 15 residues. The V and J ends lost 0 bases and 2 bases respectively, with 10 bases between them. Germline V lookup: CDR1 SGHNT, CDR2 YYREEE (reference sequence). Notes on the study in general: Primary-vaccination clones mostly resurfaced post-booster (more than 95% CD4, approximately 87% CD8). When the response was secondary, it was weaker but reached its peak faster, day 5 versus 15. Abundant clonotypes from the bulk population could contaminate FACS-sorted repertoires.

TCRdb itself ran the 5' RACE reads through MiXCR, one entry per CDR3 protein. This sample has about 350,000 distinct CDR3 sequences, with roughly an eighth found just once. The chain employs TRBV5-4 and TRBJ2-3, with unresolved D. The sequence derives from a young man who received the YFV17D yellow fever vaccine. Sequences were derived from CD4+ T cells sorted from PBMCs, sampled 15 days after the yellow fever booster vaccination. Written as DNA, the CDR3 is TGTGCCAGCAGCTTGGCCTCATTCAACACAGATACGCAGTATTTT. Translating gives CASSLASFNTDTQYF.